This paragraph reports one T cell receptor beta chain. Its antigen remains unknown. This CDR3 has 15 residues. The germline CDR1 and CDR2 sequences are SGHRS and YFSETQ. The V end was cut by 0 bases, the J end by 7 bases, with 13 bases between. The source of the sample is a study of cytomegalovirus exposure and HLA in healthy donors. Study context: Falling in the Caucasian-associated ancestry cluster were about 82% of approximately 410 genotyped donors. General study points: Presence/absence analyses treated sequencing depth as roughly uniform across donors. Earlier analysis found most TCR beta V segments productive about 90% or about 30% of the time. The later analysis indicated that the majority of CMV-associated TCR beta chains appeared HLA-restricted.

Primers included in the PCR were 60 Vbeta and 13 Jbeta primers. Measured with immunoSEQ multiplex PCR; TCRdb has only the in-frame clones, and not every one. The data hold some 140,000 clones, with about 83% observed a single time. The sample was PBMCs. The clonotype originates from a middle-aged woman in good health and CMV-seronegative. V is TRBV5-1 and J is TRBJ1-4, with no clear D. CDR3 nucleotide sequence: TGCGCCAGCAGCTTGGGGACGGGAGAAAGTGAAAAACTGTTTTTT. It yields the protein CASSLGTGESEKLFF.